The table lists the clone carrying this TCR beta chain with a few counts. Its cognate antigen is unknown. Sequence data for DNA of cultured CD4+ T cells were generated by the Oncomine TCR Beta short-read assay. Genomic DNA was drawn out of CD4+ T cells grown in culture. Via MiXCR, TCRdb re-called the PCR reads, giving one row per CDR3 protein. The sample consists of 15,000 or so distinct CDR3 sequences, under 55% of them appearing once. This entry belongs to a study of vaccination and CD4 T cells after COVID-19. Study information: Control cultures received a CEFX pool, an HIV-1 Nef pool, or no peptide.

The CDR3 totals 13 residues. Germline V lookup: CDR1 DFQATT, CDR2 SNEGSKA (reference sequence). J gave up 2 bases and V 5 bases, and 5 bases lay outside the gene matches. Regarding treatment: roughly 11-day PBMC culture with coronavirus spike peptide pools or control peptides (ViraFEST assay). TCRs were sequenced by ViraFEST after antigen-specific T cells had been expanded with peptide pools. Specimen: CD4+ T cells from blood, cultured in vitro, collected before SARS-CoV-2 vaccination. This receptor was identified in a human donor who received a COVID-19 vaccine. The chain combines TRBV20-1 with TRBJ1-2; the match to TRBD1 covers 7 bases. Here the CDR3 DNA reads TGCAGTGCTCCCAGGGGGATAAACTATGGCTACACCTTC. It translates to CSAPRGINYGYTF.